The source of this T cell receptor (beta chain) is a study of T cells after yellow fever vaccination. Study-level findings and limits: Contamination of FACS-sorted repertoires by abundant clonotypes from the bulk population could occur.

A single record per CDR3 protein comes from TCRdb applying MiXCR to the 5' RACE reads. The table shows a few hundred thousand distinct CDR3 sequences, with about a sixth occurring only once. This clonotype has at least ten counts. The antigen remains undetermined. Germline-derived CDR1 and CDR2 are SGHAT and FQNNGV. V shed 8 bases and J shed 6 bases, with 9 bases lying between them. The CDR3 has 11 residues. The sample here was PBMCs, taken about 5 days after the first yellow fever vaccination. V is TRBV11-2 and J is TRBJ2-3; D gene unclear. This TCR was recovered from a man between 18 and 29 years old who received the YFV17D yellow fever vaccine. The CDR3 nucleotides read TGTGCCAGCTCACCGGTTGATACGCAGTATTTT. It encodes CASSPVDTQYF. Supplemented by reference TRBV11-2 and TRBJ2-3, the full variable domain reads EAGVAQSPRYKIIEKRQSVAFWCNPISGHATLYWYQQILGQGPKLLIQFQNNGVVDDSQLPKDRFSAERLKGVDSTLKIQPAKLEDSAVYLCASSPVDTQYFGPGTRLTVL.